This is a list of T cell receptor beta chains from one sample in a study of identical twins. TCRdb re-called the 5' RACE reads with MiXCR, one entry per CDR3 protein. The table shows under 350,000 distinct CDR3 sequences, with nearly 9.5% occurring only once. This sample was also put to use in a study of yellow fever vaccine responses in identical twins.

The sample comprised CD8+ T cells sorted from blood. The receptors here all came from a woman between 18 and 29 years old in good health. CDR3s include the opening cysteine and the closing phenylalanine or tryptophan. The order of the fields is V gene, clone size, D gene, J gene, CDR3 DNA, CDR3 protein. The D gene is left open where the match is weak. Not all rows give a size; the values are once, few, many and, for expanded clones, a class.

TRBV4-1	NA	NA	TRBJ1-1	TGCGCCAGCAGCCCCACGATAGACCTGAACACTGAAGCTTTCTTT	CASSPTIDLNTEAFF
TRBV5-1	NA	TRBD1	TRBJ2-2	TGCGCCAGCAGCTTTCGACAGGGGCCCACCGGGGAGCTGTTTTTT	CASSFRQGPTGELFF
TRBV10-3	many	NA	TRBJ2-1	TGTGCCACCCGAACGGCGAGCTCCTACAATGAGCAGTTCTTC	CATRTASSYNEQFF
TRBV11-2	NA	NA	TRBJ1-1	TGTGCCACGGACGTAACCACTGAAGCTTTCTTT	CATDVTTEAFF
TRBV5-5	many	NA	TRBJ2-1	TGTGCCAGCAGCTCTTCCCCTTACAATGAGCAGTTCTTC	CASSSSPYNEQFF
TRBV6-1	NA	NA	TRBJ2-1	TGTGCCAGCAGCCCTTCGGGGCTTGGAGGGTACAATGAGCAGTTCTTC	CASSPSGLGGYNEQFF
TRBV20-1	NA	NA	TRBJ2-3	TGCAGTGCTGGAAGACAGGTGGGCACAGATACGCAGTATTTT	CSAGRQVGTDTQYF
TRBV2	NA	NA	TRBJ2-1	TGTGCCAGCAGCGGGGGGCTGGGGGGCGAAAACAATGAGCAGTTCTTC	CASSGGLGGENNEQFF
TRBV28	NA	TRBD1	TRBJ2-7	TGTGCCAGCAGTTTAATGGGACAGAACTACGAGCAGTACTTC	CASSLMGQNYEQYF
TRBV24-1	NA	NA	TRBJ2-1	TGTGCCACCAGTGATGTACAGGACGATGAGCAGTTCTTC	CATSDVQDDEQFF
TRBV20-1	few	NA	TRBJ2-1	TGCAGTGCTAGAGATTACAAGGGGCAGTTCTTC	CSARDYKGQFF
TRBV14	many	NA	TRBJ1-2	TGTGCCAGCAGCCAAGAGTTTGGCAGGACTAACTATGGCTACACCTTC	CASSQEFGRTNYGYTF
TRBV24-1	few	TRBD1	TRBJ2-2	TGTGCCACCAGGAGGGGGACAGGGGACACCGGGGAGCTGTTTTTT	CATRRGTGDTGELFF
TRBV11-2	many	TRBD2	TRBJ2-1	TGTGCCAGCAGCCCCCGACTAGCGGGAGCGGTATTTGGGCAGTTCTTC	CASSPRLAGAVFGQFF
TRBV14	NA	TRBD1	TRBJ1-6	TGTGCCAGCAGCCAGCCGGGACAGGGGCCCTATAATTCACCCCTCCACTTT	CASSQPGQGPYNSPLHF
TRBV24-1	few	NA	TRBJ2-1	TGTGCCACCAGTTTTGGTAGATATGTGGATGAGCAGTTCTTC	CATSFGRYVDEQFF
TRBV27	few	TRBD1	TRBJ2-7	TGTGCCAGCAGATTAACAGGGGAATACGGGCAGTACTTC	CASRLTGEYGQYF